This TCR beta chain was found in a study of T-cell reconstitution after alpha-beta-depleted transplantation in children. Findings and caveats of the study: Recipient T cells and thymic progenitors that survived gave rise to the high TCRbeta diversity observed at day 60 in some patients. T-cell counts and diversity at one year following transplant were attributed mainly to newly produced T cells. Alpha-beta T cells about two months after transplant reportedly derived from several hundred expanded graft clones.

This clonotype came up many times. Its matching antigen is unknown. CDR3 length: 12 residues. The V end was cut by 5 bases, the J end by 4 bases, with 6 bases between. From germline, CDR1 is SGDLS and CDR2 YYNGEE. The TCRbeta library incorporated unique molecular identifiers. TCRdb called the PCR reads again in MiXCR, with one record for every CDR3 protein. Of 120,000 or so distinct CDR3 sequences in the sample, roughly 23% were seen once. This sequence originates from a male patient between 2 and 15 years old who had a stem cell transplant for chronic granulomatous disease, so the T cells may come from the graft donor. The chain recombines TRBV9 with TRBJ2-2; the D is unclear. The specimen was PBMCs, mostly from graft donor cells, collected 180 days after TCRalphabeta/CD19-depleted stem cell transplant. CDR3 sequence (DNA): TGTGCCAGCAGTAAATCCACCGGGGAGCTGTTTTTT. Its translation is CASSKSTGELFF.